This TCR beta chain was identified during a study of T cell clones after liver transplantation. CDR1 is SGHDT, CDR2 YYEEEE, per germline. J gave up 5 bases and V 5 bases, and 8 bases lay outside the gene matches. The CDR3 runs 14 residues. Only in-frame clones appear in the TCRdb table, and some are missing; sequencing was by immunoSEQ multiplex PCR. Among about 76,000 clones listed, approximately 87% were seen once. The chain is built from TRBV5-6 and TRBJ2-5; 8 nucleotides align to TRBD2. The TCR comes from a human patient who received a liver transplant. A share of the T cells may be of graft donor origin. The source material was CD4+ T cells from blood, sampled at the 22-month timepoint. In DNA form, the CDR3 reads TGTGCCAGCAGACCGAGCGGGAGCGGGGAGACCCAGTACTTC. Protein: CASRPSGSGETQYF. The variable domain in full, completed from reference TRBV5-6 and TRBJ2-5, reads DAGVTQSPTHLIKTRGQQVTLRCSPKSGHDTVSWYQQALGQGPQFIFQYYEEEERQRGNFPDRFSGHQFPNYSSELNVNALLLGDSALYLCASRPSGSGETQYFGPGTRLLVL.